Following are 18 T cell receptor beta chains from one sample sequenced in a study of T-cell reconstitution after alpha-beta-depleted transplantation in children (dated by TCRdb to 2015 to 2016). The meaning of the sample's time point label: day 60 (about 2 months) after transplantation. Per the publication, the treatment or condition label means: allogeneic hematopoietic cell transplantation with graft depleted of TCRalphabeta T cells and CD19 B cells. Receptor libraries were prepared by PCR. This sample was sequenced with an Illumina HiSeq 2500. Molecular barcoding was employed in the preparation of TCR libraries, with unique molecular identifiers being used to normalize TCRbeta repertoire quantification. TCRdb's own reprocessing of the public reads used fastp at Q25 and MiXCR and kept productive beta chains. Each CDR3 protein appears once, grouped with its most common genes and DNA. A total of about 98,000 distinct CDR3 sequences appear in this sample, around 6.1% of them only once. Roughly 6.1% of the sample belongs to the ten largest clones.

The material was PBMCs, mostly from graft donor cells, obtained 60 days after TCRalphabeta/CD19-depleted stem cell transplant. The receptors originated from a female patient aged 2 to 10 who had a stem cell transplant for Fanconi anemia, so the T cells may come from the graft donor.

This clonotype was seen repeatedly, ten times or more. The CDR3 region is CASSWGPTGVQHF. The CDR3 region has the DNA TGTGCCAGCAGTTGGGGGCCAACAGGGGTTCAGCATTTT. The V call is TRBV12-3 or TRBV12-4, the J call TRBJ1-5, with TRBD1 matching 7 bases. The V and J ends lost 4 bases and 13 bases, in that order; junction bases with no gene match: 10. This CDR3 has 13 amino acids.

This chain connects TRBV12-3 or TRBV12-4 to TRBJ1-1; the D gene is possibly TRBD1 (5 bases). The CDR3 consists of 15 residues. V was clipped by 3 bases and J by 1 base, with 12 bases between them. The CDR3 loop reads CASSLGGVGNTEAFF. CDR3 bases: TGTGCCAGCAGTTTGGGGGGGGTTGGGAACACTGAAGCTTTCTTT.

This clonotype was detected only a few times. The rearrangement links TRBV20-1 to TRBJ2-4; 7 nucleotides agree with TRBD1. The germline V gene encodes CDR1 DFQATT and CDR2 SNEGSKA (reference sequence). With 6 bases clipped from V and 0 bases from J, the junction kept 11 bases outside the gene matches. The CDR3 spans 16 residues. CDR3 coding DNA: TGCAGTGCAACCGACTGGACAGGAGTAGCCAAAAACATTCAGTACTTC. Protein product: CSATDWTGVAKNIQYF.

The CDR3 DNA follows: TGCGCCAGCAGTAATAGGGGGCGGAACACCGGGGAGCTGTTTTTT. Protein sequence: CASSNRGRNTGELFF. This sequence joins TRBV5-1 and TRBJ2-2, with 7 bases identical to TRBD1. This CDR3 region has 15 residues. Germline V gene lookup returns CDR1 SGHRS and CDR2 YFSETQ. V trimming: 5 bases; J trimming: 1 base; junction bases outside the gene matches: 5.

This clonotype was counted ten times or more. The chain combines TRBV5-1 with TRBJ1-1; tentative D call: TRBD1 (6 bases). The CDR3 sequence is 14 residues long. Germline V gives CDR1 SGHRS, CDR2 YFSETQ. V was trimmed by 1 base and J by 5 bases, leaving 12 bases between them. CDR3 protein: CASSLRTGLTEAFF. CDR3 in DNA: TGCGCCAGCAGCTTGCGCACAGGGTTGACTGAAGCTTTCTTT.

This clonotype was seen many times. The CDR3: CASSLVRYNEQFF. The CDR3 DNA reads TGCGCCAGCAGCTTGGTCAGGTACAATGAGCAGTTCTTC. The chain combines TRBV5-1 with TRBJ2-1; D gene uncertain. Germline V gene data show CDR1 as SGHRS and CDR2 as YFSETQ. This CDR3 region has 13 residues. Trimming removed 0 bases from V and 4 bases from J, with 5 bases in between.

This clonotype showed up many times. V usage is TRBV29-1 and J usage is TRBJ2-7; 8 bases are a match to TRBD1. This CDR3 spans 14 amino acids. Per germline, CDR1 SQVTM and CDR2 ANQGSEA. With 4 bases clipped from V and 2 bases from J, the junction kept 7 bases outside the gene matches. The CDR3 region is CSVATGTGPYEQYF. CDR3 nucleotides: TGCAGCGTTGCTACCGGGACAGGTCCCTACGAGCAGTACTTC.

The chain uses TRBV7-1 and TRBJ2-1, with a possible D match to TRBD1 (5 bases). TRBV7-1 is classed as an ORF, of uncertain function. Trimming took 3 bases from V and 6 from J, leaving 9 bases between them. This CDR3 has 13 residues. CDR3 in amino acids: CASSSQGSNEQFF. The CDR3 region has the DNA TGTGCCAGCAGCTCTCAGGGCTCCAATGAGCAGTTCTTC.

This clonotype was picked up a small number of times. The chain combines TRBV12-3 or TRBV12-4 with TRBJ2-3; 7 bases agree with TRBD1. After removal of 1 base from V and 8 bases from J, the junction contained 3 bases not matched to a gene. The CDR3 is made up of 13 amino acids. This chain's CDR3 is CASSLGQGGTQYF. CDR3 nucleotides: TGTGCCAGCAGTTTAGGACAGGGTGGTACGCAGTATTTT.

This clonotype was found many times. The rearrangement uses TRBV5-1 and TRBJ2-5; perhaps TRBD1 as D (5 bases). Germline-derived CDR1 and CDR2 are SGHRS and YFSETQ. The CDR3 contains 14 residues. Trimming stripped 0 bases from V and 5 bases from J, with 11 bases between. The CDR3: CASSLEGVWETQYF. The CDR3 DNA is TGCGCCAGCAGCTTGGAAGGGGTGTGGGAGACCCAGTACTTC.

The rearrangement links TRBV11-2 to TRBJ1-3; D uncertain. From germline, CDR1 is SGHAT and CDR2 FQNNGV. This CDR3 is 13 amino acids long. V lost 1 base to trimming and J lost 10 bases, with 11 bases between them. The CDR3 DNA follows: TGTGCCAGCAGCTTAGTAGGTCAGAAGACCATATATTTT. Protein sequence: CASSLVGQKTIYF. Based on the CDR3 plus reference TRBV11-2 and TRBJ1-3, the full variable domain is EAGVAQSPRYKIIEKRQSVAFWCNPISGHATLYWYQQILGQGPKLLIQFQNNGVVDDSQLPKDRFSAERLKGVDSTLKIQPAKLEDSAVYLCASSLVGQKTIYFGEGSWLTVV.

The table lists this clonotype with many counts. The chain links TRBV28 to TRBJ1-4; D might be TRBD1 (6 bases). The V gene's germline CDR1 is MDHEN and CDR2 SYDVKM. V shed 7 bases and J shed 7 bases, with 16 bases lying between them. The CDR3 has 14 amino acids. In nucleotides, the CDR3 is TGTGCCAGCACCACCTGGGGGCTCGGTGAAAAACTGTTTTTT. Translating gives CASTTWGLGEKLFF.

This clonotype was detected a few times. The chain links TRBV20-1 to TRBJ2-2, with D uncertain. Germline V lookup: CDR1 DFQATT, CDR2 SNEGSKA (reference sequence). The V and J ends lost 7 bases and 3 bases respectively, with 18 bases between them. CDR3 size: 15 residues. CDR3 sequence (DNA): TGCAGTGTCCTCCCGTTGCCATGGGACACCGGGGAGCTGTTTTTT. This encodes CSVLPLPWDTGELFF.

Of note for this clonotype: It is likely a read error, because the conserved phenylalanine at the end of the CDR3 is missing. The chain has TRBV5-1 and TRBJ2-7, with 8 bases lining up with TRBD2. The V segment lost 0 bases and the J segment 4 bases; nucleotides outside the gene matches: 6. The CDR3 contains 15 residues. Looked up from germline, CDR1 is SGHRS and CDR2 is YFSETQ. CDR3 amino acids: CASSLGGTSLYEQYS. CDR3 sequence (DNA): TGCGCCAGCAGCTTGGGTGGGACTAGTCTATACGAGCAGTACTCC.

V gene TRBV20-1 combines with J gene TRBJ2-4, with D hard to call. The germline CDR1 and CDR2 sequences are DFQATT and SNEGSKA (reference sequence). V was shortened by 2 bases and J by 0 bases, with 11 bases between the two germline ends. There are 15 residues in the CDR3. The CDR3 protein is CSARRRPLAKNIQYF. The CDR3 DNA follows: TGCAGTGCTAGACGGAGACCTTTAGCCAAAAACATTCAGTACTTC.

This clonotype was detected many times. For the CDR3, the DNA is TGTGCCAGCAGCCAAGAAGCCGGGAGGCGCCGGGAGGGGGGTCCAATTAATGAGCAGTTCTTC. Translation: CASSQEAGRRREGGPINEQFF. J is TRBJ2-1 and V is TRBV3-1; TRBD2 agrees at 8 bases. The CDR3 has 21 amino acids. Losses at the gene ends were 0 bases for V and 7 bases for J; bases not matched to a gene: 23. Per the germline V gene, CDR1 is LGHDT and CDR2 is YNNKEL (reference sequence).

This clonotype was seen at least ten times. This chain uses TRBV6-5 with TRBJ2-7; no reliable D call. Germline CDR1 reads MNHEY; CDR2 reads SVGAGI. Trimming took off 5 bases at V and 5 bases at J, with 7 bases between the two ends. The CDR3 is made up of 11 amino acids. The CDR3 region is CASSRSDEQYF. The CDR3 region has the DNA TGTGCCAGCAGTCGGTCTGACGAGCAGTACTTC.

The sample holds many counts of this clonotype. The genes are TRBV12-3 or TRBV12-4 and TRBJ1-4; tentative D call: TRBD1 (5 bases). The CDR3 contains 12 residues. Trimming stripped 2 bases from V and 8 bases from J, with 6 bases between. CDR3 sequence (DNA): TGTGCCAGCAGTTTAAGGGGCGAAAAACTGTTTTTT. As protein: CASSLRGEKLFF.